One sample yielded the 10 T cell receptor beta chains listed below, sequenced in a study of blood T cell repertoires in COVID-19 (dated by TCRdb to 2019 to 2021). Libraries were constructed by the immunoSEQ multiplex PCR assay. TCRdb took this table from immuneACCESS and kept in-frame rearrangements with V and J called. Such tables lack part of the clones; where checked against another copy, unresolved V genes explain under half of the gap, and the rest is unexplained. The sample includes approximately 310,000 clones, with around 85% observed a single time. About 2% of the sample rests with the top ten. The sequenced sample was PBMCs or T cells enriched from blood (not recorded which). Receptor source: a woman in her twenties or thirties who had been exposed to COVID-19.

This clone appeared a single time. The chain carries TRBV3-1 (or the pseudogene TRBV3-2) and TRBJ2-5; 8 positions agree with TRBD2. CDR1 is LGHDT and CDR2 is YNNKEL in the germline V gene (reference sequence). The CDR3 extends over 15 amino acids. J was trimmed by 5 bases and V by 4 bases; bases with no gene match: 9. In DNA, the CDR3 is TGTGCCAGCAGCCTCCCCCGTAGCGGGAAGGAGACCCAGTACTTC. It yields the protein CASSLPRSGKETQYF.

The rearrangement joins TRBV28 to TRBJ2-1, with a weak D call TRBD1 (7 bases). Trimming removed 2 bases at V and 3 bases at J, with 11 bases between. The CDR3 is made up of 15 amino acids. The germline CDR1 and CDR2 sequences are MDHEN and SYDVKM. The CDR3 DNA reads as TGTGCCAGCAGTTTAGGAGGGGGCAGCTACAATGAGCAGTTCTTC. Its protein is CASSLGGGSYNEQFF.

CDR3 in DNA: TGTGCCAGCAGCCTAGAGGAGGGATGGAAAGCCTACAATGAGCAGTTCTTC. It is translated as CASSLEEGWKAYNEQFF. The chain couples TRBV13 to TRBJ2-1, with a weak D call TRBD2 (6 bases). This CDR3 is built from 17 residues. Trimming took off 5 bases at V and 2 bases at J, with 19 bases between the two ends. Germline lookup yields CDR1 PRHDT and CDR2 FYEKMQ (reference sequence).

V is TRBV6-1 and J is TRBJ1-2; 7 positions match TRBD1. Germline V gives CDR1 MNHNS, CDR2 SASEGT. This CDR3 has 14 residues. V shed 2 bases and J 3 bases; nucleotides not matched to a gene: 3. CDR3 loop: CASSERGQYYGYTF. The CDR3 DNA follows: TGTGCCAGCAGTGAAAGGGGGCAATACTATGGCTACACCTTC.

The chain has TRBV6-5 and TRBJ2-3; the D is unclear. The CDR3 has 15 residues. Trimming stripped 4 bases from V and 2 bases from J, with 13 bases between. The germline V gene has CDR1 MNHEY and CDR2 SVGAGI. CDR3 sequence: CASSSPSGPTDTQYF. In nucleotides, the CDR3 is TGTGCCAGCAGTTCACCATCAGGCCCCACAGATACGCAGTATTTT.

The gene calls are TRBV28 and TRBJ2-7; D perhaps matches TRBD1 (6 bases). Trimming removed 7 bases at V and 2 bases at J, with 12 bases between. Germline V gene sequence: CDR1 MDHEN, CDR2 SYDVKM. This CDR3 has 13 residues. The CDR3 region has the DNA TGTGCCAGCACCCCTCAGGGGCCCTACGAGCAGTACTTC. Residues: CASTPQGPYEQYF.

The V call is TRBV12-5, the J call TRBJ1-5; no clear D gene. The V gene lost 6 bases and the J gene lost 9 bases, with 9 bases spanning the gap. The CDR3 runs 11 residues. CDR1 and CDR2 (germline): LGHNT, FRNRAP. This CDR3 reads CASGPGWPQHF. The CDR3 coding sequence is TGTGCTAGTGGGCCCGGTTGGCCCCAGCATTTT.

The V gene is TRBV2, the J gene TRBJ2-1; D gene uncertain. The germline V gene encodes CDR1 SNHLY and CDR2 FYNNEI. The CDR3 runs 16 residues. V lost 1 base, J lost 0 bases, and 10 bases lay in between. CDR3 in amino acids: CASSEVVRISYNEQFF. The CDR3, as DNA: TGTGCCAGCAGTGAAGTGGTTAGAATCTCCTACAATGAGCAGTTCTTC.

This rearrangement joins TRBV7-8 to TRBJ2-1; 7 bases line up with TRBD1. CDR1 is SGHVS, CDR2 FQNEAQ, per germline. The junction had 13 bases not matched to a gene; V was cut back by 8 bases and J by 9 bases. This CDR3 comprises 14 residues. CDR3: CASHGTEGFTEQFF. As DNA, the CDR3 is TGTGCCAGCCACGGGACAGAGGGGTTTACTGAGCAGTTCTTC.

The chain is built from TRBV5-1 and TRBJ2-1; no reliable D call. V lost 0 bases and J lost 6, with 13 bases in between. This CDR3 region has 15 residues. Germline CDR1 reads SGHRS; CDR2 reads YFSETQ. The CDR3 coding sequence is TGCGCCAGCAGCTTGGGAGGCCTACTAACCAATGAGCAGTTCTTC. The encoded protein is CASSLGGLLTNEQFF. Supplemented by reference TRBV5-1 and TRBJ2-1, the full variable domain reads KAGVTQTPRYLIKTRGQQVTLSCSPISGHRSVSWYQQTPGQGLQFLFEYFSETQRNKGNFPGRFSGRQFSNSRSEMNVSTLELGDSALYLCASSLGGLLTNEQFFGPGTRLTVL.